This TCR beta chain is drawn from a study of tumor and adjacent non-tumor tissue in lung cancer. Study in general: Patients were aged roughly 30 to 76, approximately ten men and roughly 5 women, stage I to III. On average, productive TCRbeta reads reached about 4.17 million per sample. Overall study results and limits: Normal lung showed higher cumulative top 100 clone frequency than tumor. TCR diversity was significantly greater in tumor than normal lung tissue.

This CDR3 has 14 residues. Per the germline V gene, CDR1 is SQVTM and CDR2 is ANQGSEA. This sample's RNA came from whole unsorted tissue. The library came from three nested PCR rounds adapted from ARM-PCR protocols. Each CDR3 protein is one row after TCRdb ran MiXCR on the multiplex PCR reads. Among 120,000 or so distinct CDR3 sequences listed, over 75% were seen once. In regard to this clonotype: Its antigen is not identified. The conserved phenylalanine or tryptophan is not found at the CDR3 terminus, so this likely reflects a read error.

The chain combines TRBV29-1 with TRBJ1-1; 8 bases match TRBD1. The clonotype originates from a man aged 65-85 years with non-small cell lung cancer. Specimen: lung tumor tissue. The CDR3 is CGVVGQGTKTEAFL. For the CDR3, the DNA is TGCGGCGTCGTCGGACAGGGAACTAAAACTGAAGCTTTCCTT.